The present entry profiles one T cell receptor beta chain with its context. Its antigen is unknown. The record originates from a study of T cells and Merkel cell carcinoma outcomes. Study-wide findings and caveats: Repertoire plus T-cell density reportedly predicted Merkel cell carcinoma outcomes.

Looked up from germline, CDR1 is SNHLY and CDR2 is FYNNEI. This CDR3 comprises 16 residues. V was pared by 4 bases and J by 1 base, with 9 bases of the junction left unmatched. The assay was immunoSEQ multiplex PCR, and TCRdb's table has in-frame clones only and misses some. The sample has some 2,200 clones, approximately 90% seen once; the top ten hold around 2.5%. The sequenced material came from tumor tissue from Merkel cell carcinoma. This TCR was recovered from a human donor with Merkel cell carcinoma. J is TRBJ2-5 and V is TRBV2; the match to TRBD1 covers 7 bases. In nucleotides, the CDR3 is TGTGCCAGCAGTGCAGACCTGACAGGGACCCAAGAGACCCAGTACTTC. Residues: CASSADLTGTQETQYF.